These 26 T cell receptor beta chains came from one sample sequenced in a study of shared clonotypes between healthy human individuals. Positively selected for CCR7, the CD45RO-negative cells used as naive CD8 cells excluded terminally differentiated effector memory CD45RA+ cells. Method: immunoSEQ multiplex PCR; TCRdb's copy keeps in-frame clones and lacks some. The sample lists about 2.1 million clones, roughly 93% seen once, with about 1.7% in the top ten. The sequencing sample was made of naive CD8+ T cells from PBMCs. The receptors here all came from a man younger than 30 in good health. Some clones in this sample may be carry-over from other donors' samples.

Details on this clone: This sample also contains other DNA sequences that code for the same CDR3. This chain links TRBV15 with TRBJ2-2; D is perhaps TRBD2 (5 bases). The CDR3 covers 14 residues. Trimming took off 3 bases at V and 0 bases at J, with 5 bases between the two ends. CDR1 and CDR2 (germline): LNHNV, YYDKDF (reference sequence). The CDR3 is CATSSGANTGELFF. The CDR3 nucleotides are TGTGCCACCAGCAGCGGGGCGAACACCGGGGAGCTGTTTTTT.

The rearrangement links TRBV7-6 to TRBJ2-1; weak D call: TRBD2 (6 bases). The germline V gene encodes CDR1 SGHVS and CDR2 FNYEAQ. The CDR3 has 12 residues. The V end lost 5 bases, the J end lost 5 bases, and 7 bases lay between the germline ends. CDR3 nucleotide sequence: TGTGCCAGCAGCCGCGGGGACAATGAGCAGTTCTTC. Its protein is CASSRGDNEQFF.

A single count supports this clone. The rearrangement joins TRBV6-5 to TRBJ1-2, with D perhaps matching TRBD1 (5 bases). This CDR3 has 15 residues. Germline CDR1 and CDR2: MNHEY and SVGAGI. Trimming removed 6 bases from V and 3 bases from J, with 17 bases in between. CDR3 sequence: CASSPLGQLHYGYTF. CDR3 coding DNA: TGTGCCAGCAGCCCGTTAGGACAACTCCACTATGGCTACACCTTC.

As DNA, the CDR3 is TGTGCCACAGGCCGGAAATACGAGCAGTACTTC. Residues: CATGRKYEQYF. The chain combines TRBV15 with TRBJ2-7; the D is unclear. The CDR3 extends over 11 amino acids. Germline V gives CDR1 LNHNV, CDR2 YYDKDF (reference sequence). V lost 9 bases, J lost 4 bases, and 10 bases lay in between.

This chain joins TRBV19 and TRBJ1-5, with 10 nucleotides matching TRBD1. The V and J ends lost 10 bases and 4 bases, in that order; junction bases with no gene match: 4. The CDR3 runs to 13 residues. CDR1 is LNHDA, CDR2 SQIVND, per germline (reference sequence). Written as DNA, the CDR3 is TGTGCCACCGGGGACAGGGGAAATCAGCCCCAGCATTTT. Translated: CATGDRGNQPQHF.

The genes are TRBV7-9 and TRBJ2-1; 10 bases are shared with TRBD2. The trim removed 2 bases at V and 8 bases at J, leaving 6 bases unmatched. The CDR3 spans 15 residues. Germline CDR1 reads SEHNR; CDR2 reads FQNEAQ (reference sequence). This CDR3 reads CASSLLASGSDEQFF. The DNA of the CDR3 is TGTGCCAGCAGCTTATTGGCTAGCGGGAGCGATGAGCAGTTCTTC.

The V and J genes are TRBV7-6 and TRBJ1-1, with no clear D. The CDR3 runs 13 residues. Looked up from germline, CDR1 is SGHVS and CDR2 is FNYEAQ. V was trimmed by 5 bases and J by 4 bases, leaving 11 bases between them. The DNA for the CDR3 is TGTGCCAGCAGCCCTAGCGGGATCACTGAAGCTTTCTTT. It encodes CASSPSGITEAFF.

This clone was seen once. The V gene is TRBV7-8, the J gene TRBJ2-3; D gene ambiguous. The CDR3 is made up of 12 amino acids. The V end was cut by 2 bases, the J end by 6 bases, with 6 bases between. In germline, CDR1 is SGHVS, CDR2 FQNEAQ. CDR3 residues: CASSLPVDTQYF. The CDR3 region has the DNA TGTGCCAGCAGCTTACCCGTCGATACGCAGTATTTT.

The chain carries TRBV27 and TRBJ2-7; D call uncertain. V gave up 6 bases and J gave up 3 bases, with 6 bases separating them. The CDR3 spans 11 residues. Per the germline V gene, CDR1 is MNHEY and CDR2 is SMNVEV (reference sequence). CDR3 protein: CASRRNYEQYF. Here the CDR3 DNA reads TGTGCCAGCAGGAGGAACTACGAGCAGTACTTC.

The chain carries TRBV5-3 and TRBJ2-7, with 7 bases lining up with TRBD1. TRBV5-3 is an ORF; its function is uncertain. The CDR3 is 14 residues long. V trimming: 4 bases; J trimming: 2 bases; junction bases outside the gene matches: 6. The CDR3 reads CARSPGTETYEQYF. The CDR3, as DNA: TGTGCCAGAAGCCCCGGGACAGAAACCTACGAGCAGTACTTC.

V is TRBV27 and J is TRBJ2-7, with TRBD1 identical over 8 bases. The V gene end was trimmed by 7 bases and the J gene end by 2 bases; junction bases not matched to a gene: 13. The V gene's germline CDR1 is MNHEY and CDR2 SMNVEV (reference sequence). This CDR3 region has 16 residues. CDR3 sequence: CASNFLRGDRPYEQYF. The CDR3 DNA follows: TGTGCCAGCAATTTCTTACGAGGGGACAGGCCCTACGAGCAGTACTTC.

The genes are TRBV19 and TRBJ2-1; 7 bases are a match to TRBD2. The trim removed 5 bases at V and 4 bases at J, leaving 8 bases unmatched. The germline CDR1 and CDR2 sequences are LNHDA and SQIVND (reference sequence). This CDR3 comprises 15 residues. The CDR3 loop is CASSPGTNAYNEQFF. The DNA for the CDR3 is TGTGCCAGTAGTCCCGGGACTAACGCATACAATGAGCAGTTCTTC.

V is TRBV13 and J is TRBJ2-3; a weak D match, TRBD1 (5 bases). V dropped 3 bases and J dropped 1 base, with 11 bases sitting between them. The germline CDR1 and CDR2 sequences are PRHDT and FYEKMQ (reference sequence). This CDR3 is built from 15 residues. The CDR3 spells CASSFFGRGTDTQYF. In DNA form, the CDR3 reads TGTGCCAGCAGCTTTTTCGGCAGGGGCACAGATACGCAGTATTTT.

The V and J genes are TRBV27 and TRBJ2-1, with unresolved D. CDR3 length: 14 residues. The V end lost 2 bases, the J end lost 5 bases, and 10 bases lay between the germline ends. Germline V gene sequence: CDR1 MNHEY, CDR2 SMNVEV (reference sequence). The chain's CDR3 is CASSLVAADNEQFF. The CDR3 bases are TGTGCCAGCAGTTTAGTGGCCGCGGACAATGAGCAGTTCTTC.

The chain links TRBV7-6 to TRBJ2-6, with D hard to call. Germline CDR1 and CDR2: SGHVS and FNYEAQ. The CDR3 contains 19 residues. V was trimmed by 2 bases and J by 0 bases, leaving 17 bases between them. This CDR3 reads CASSLTPGPPNSGANVLTF. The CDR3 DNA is TGTGCCAGCAGCTTAACCCCCGGACCACCGAACTCTGGGGCCAACGTCCTGACTTTC.

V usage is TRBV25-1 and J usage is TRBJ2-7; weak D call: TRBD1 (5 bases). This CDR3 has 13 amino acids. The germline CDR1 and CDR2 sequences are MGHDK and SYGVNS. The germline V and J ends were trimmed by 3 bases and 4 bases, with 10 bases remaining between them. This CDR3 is CASSEGRIYEQYF. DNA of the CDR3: TGTGCCAGCAGTGAGGGGCGGATATACGAGCAGTACTTC.

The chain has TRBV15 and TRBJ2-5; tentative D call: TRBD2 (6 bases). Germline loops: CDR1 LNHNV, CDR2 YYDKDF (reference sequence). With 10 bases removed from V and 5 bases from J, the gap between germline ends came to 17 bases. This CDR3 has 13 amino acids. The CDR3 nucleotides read TGTGCCATCCAACGGGAGCCTAAGGAGACCCAGTACTTC. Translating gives CAIQREPKETQYF.

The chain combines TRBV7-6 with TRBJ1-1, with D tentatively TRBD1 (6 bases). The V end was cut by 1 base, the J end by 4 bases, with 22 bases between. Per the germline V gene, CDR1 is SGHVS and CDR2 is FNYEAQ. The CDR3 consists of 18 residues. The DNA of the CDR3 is TGTGCCAGCAGCTTAGAACCGGGGGCCATAATTAGGGGCACTGAAGCTTTCTTT. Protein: CASSLEPGAIIRGTEAFF.

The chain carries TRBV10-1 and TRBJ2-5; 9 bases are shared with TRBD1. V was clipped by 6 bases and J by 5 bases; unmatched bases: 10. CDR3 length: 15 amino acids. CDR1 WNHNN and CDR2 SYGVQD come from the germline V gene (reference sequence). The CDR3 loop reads CASSPGTGNGETQYF. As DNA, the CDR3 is TGCGCCAGCAGCCCCGGGACAGGGAACGGGGAGACCCAGTACTTC.

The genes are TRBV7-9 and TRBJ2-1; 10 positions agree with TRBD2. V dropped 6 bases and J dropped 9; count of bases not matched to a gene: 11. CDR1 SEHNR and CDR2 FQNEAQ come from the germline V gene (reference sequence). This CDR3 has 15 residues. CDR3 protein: CASSNLGTSVGEQFF. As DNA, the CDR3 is TGTGCCAGCAGTAACCTCGGGACTAGCGTTGGTGAGCAGTTCTTC.

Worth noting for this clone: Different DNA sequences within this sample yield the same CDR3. The CDR3 DNA is TGTGCCAGCAGCTTAGCGCAGGGCGACGAGCAGTACTTC. Amino acids: CASSLAQGDEQYF. The chain recombines TRBV7-2 with TRBJ2-7, with D possibly TRBD1 on 5 matching bases. Trimming pared 0 bases from V and 5 bases from J, leaving 8 bases between. CDR3 length: 13 residues. Germline V gene lookup returns CDR1 SGHTA and CDR2 FQGNSA.

DNA for the CDR3: TGTGCCAGCAGCAGTTTAAACTATGGCTACACCTTC. Its protein is CASSSLNYGYTF. The rearrangement links TRBV7-8 to TRBJ1-2; D uncertain. This CDR3 spans 12 amino acids. The V gene lost 5 bases and the J gene lost 2 bases, with 6 bases spanning the gap. Germline V gene sequence: CDR1 SGHVS, CDR2 FQNEAQ. The full variable domain, with the rest looked up from reference TRBV7-8 and TRBJ1-2, is GAGVSQSPRYKVAKRGQDVALRCDPISGHVSLFWYQQALGQGPEFLTYFQNEAQLDKSGLPSDRFFAERPEGSVSTLKIQRTQQEDSAVYLCASSSLNYGYTFGSGTRLTVV.

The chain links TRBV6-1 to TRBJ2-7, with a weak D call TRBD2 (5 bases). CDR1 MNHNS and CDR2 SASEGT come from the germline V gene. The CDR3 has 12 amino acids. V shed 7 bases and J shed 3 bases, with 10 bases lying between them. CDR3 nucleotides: TGTGCCAGCATGGCGGGTCTCTACGAGCAGTACTTC. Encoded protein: CASMAGLYEQYF.

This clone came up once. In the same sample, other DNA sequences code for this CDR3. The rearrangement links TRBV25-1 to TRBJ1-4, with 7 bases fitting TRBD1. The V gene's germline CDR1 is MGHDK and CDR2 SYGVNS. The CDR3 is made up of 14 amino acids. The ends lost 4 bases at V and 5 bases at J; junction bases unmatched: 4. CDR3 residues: CASSGDRVNEKLFF. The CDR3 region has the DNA TGTGCCAGCAGTGGTGACAGGGTGAATGAAAAACTGTTTTTT.

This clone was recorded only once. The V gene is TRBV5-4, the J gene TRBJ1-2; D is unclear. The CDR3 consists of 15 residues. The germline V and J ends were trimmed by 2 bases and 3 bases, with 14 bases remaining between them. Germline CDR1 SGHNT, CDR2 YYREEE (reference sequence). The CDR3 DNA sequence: TGTGCCAGCAGCTTCTTCCGGGCCGCCCACTATGGCTACACCTTC. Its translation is CASSFFRAAHYGYTF.

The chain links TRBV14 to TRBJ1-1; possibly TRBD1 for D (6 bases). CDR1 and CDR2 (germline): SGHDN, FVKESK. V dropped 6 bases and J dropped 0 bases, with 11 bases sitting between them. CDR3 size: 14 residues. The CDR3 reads CASRHPGVNTEAFF. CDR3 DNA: TGTGCCAGCAGACACCCAGGGGTGAACACTGAAGCTTTCTTT. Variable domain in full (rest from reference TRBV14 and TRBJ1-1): EAGVTQFPSHSVIEKGQTVTLRCDPISGHDNLYWYRRVMGKEIKFLLHFVKESKQDESGMPNNRFLAERTGGTYSTLKVQPAELEDSGVYFCASRHPGVNTEAFFGQGTRLTVV.